Following are 2 T cell receptor beta chains from one sample sequenced in a study of identifying expanded T cells in peripheral blood. Produced via immunoSEQ multiplex PCR; TCRdb's table is partial and in-frame only. The sample lists 60,000 to 70,000 clones, approximately 89% seen once, with roughly 4.5% in the top ten. Sequenced sample: blood. The receptors originated from a person aged 18 to 70 in good health.

V gene TRBV29-1 combines with J gene TRBJ1-4; 7 positions match TRBD1. The CDR3 extends over 13 amino acids. Germline CDR1 SQVTM, CDR2 ANQGSEA. The ends lost 5 bases at V and 4 bases at J; junction bases unmatched: 4. The CDR3 is CSVRTGNNEKLFF. CDR3 nucleotide sequence: TGCAGCGTTCGGACAGGAAATAATGAAAAACTGTTTTTT.

The rearrangement joins TRBV19 to TRBJ1-5; 8 bases are shared with TRBD1. V trimming: 6 bases; J trimming: 4 bases; junction bases outside the gene matches: 5. Germline CDR1 and CDR2: LNHDA and SQIVND (reference sequence). This CDR3 is 14 amino acids long. CDR3 protein: CASRETGVNQPQHF. The CDR3 nucleotides read TGTGCCAGTAGGGAGACAGGGGTAAATCAGCCCCAGCATTTT.